The 18 T cell receptor beta chains in this list originate from one sample, sequenced in a study of T cell changes during pregnancy in multiple sclerosis. Using immunoSEQ multiplex PCR, the repertoire was profiled, and TCRdb retains in-frame clones only, with some absent. The sample lists approximately 88,000 clones; about 92% were seen once. The specimen comprised peripheral blood, sampled in the first trimester of pregnancy. Receptor source: a female donor with multiple sclerosis, enrolled in a pregnancy study.

The rearrangement links TRBV28 to TRBJ1-5; possibly TRBD1 for D (5 bases). Germline CDR1 and CDR2: MDHEN and SYDVKM. The CDR3 spans 13 residues. V gave up 2 bases and J gave up 13 bases, with 15 bases separating them. The CDR3 sequence: CASSLDRTLGQHF. In DNA, the CDR3 is TGTGCCAGCAGTTTAGATAGGACATTGGGTCAGCATTTT.

V is TRBV27 and J is TRBJ2-7, with 9 bases fitting TRBD2. The CDR3 is 13 amino acids. V dropped 6 bases and J dropped 7; count of bases not matched to a gene: 7. Germline assignment: CDR1 MNHEY and CDR2 SMNVEV (reference sequence). DNA of the CDR3: TGTGCCAGCAGGACTAGCGGCGGCGTAGAGCAGTACTTC. Translated, it gives CASRTSGGVEQYF.

The CDR3 here is CASSILGRGRVSDTQYF. Written as DNA, the CDR3 is TGTGCCAGTAGTATACTGGGTAGGGGGAGAGTTTCAGATACGCAGTATTTT. The V call is TRBV19, the J call TRBJ2-3; perhaps TRBD1 as D (6 bases). The CDR3 runs to 17 residues. Between the trimmed V and J ends, which lost 2 bases and 4 bases, there was a span of 19 bases. CDR1 is LNHDA, CDR2 SQIVND, per germline (reference sequence).

J is TRBJ1-1 and V is TRBV7-6; TRBD1 matches 8 bases. In germline, CDR1 is SGHVS, CDR2 FNYEAQ. Trimming took 2 bases from V and 8 from J; bases not matched to a gene: 7. This CDR3 is 14 amino acids long. CDR3 sequence reads: CASSLRSSGGEAFF. CDR3 nucleotides: TGTGCCAGCAGCTTAAGATCCTCAGGGGGCGAAGCTTTCTTT.

This sequence joins TRBV6-5 and TRBJ2-1, with no clear D. The germline V gene encodes CDR1 MNHEY and CDR2 SVGAGI. The CDR3 has 13 amino acids. V was pared by 6 bases and J by 8 bases, with 14 bases between. In nucleotides, the CDR3 is TGTGCCAGCAGCTCTAATTATATGGATGAGCAGTTCTTC. It specifies CASSSNYMDEQFF.

The genes are TRBV5-6 and TRBJ2-7; no clear D. V was shortened by 4 bases and J by 2 bases, with 16 bases between the two germline ends. The CDR3 spans 15 residues. Per germline, CDR1 SGHDT and CDR2 YYEEEE. The CDR3 sequence is CASSVQTVYPYEQYF. CDR3 sequence (DNA): TGTGCCAGCAGCGTACAAACAGTATACCCCTACGAGCAGTACTTC.

This chain uses TRBV30 with TRBJ1-2; the D gene is possibly TRBD1 (6 bases). The V end was cut by 0 bases, the J end by 8 bases, with 10 bases between. From germline, CDR1 is GTSNPN and CDR2 SVGIG (reference sequence). The CDR3 contains 12 residues. The CDR3 bases are TGTGCCTGGAGTGTACAGGGAAGGGGCTACACCTTC. Its translation is CAWSVQGRGYTF. Full variable domain (rest looked up from reference TRBV30 and TRBJ1-2): SQTIHQWPATLVQPVGSPLSLECTVEGTSNPNLYWYRQAAGRGLQLLFYSVGIGQISSEVPQNLSASRPQDRQFILSSKKLLLSDSGFYLCAWSVQGRGYTFGSGTRLTVV.

The gene calls are TRBV5-4 and TRBJ2-2; a weak D match, TRBD2 (6 bases). CDR3 size: 16 residues. Germline V gene sequence: CDR1 SGHNT, CDR2 YYREEE (reference sequence). Trimming took off 4 bases at V and 4 bases at J, with 17 bases between the two ends. The CDR3 region has the DNA TGTGCCAGCAGCCCGGCGCTCGGCGGGACCACCGGGGAGCTGTTTTTT. Translation: CASSPALGGTTGELFF.

V gene TRBV5-4 combines with J gene TRBJ2-2; 14 bases align to TRBD2. Germline V gives CDR1 SGHNT, CDR2 YYREEE (reference sequence). J was trimmed by 4 bases and V by 3 bases; bases with no gene match: 8. The CDR3 loop spans 18 amino acids. The CDR3 DNA is TGTGCCAGCAGCTCGTTGACTAGCGGGAGGGCCGCCACCGGGGAGCTGTTTTTT. This codes for CASSSLTSGRAATGELFF.

CDR3 DNA sequence: TGTGCCAGCAGCTTTGAACCACAGGGGACCGACAATGAGCAGTTCTTC. It is translated as CASSFEPQGTDNEQFF. This sequence joins TRBV12-1 and TRBJ2-1; the listed D gene, TRBD1, was not tested against the DNA. TRBV12-1 is deemed a pseudogene. The CDR3 loop spans 16 amino acids.

This chain uses TRBV6-1 with TRBJ2-1; D ambiguous. V lost 7 bases, J lost 7 bases, and 11 bases lay in between. Germline values: CDR1 MNHNS, CDR2 SASEGT. The CDR3 runs to 12 residues. CDR3 region: CASITANNEQFF. CDR3 DNA: TGTGCCAGCATAACAGCTAATAATGAGCAGTTCTTC.

In this sample, this clone turned up a few times. The gene calls are TRBV2 and TRBJ1-5, with D tentatively TRBD1 (5 bases). CDR3 size: 15 residues. Trimming took off 4 bases at V and 5 bases at J, with 15 bases between the two ends. Germline assignment: CDR1 SNHLY and CDR2 FYNNEI. CDR3 sequence reads: CASSGLDTGDQPQHF. CDR3 DNA: TGTGCCAGCAGTGGGCTGGACACGGGGGATCAGCCCCAGCATTTT.

The gene calls are TRBV7-9 and TRBJ2-7; the D gene is possibly TRBD2 (5 bases). Germline loops: CDR1 SEHNR, CDR2 FQNEAQ (reference sequence). V shed 1 base and J shed 6 bases, with 7 bases lying between them. The CDR3 totals 12 residues. The CDR3 loop is CASSLGGSEQYF. In DNA, the CDR3 is TGTGCCAGCAGCTTAGGAGGGAGCGAGCAGTACTTC.

The genes are TRBV15 and TRBJ2-1; 9 nucleotides agree with TRBD2. The V segment lost 6 bases and the J segment 0 bases; nucleotides outside the gene matches: 3. The CDR3 extends over 15 amino acids. Looked up from germline, CDR1 is LNHNV and CDR2 is YYDKDF (reference sequence). Here the CDR3 reads CATSTTSGSYNEQFF. The DNA for the CDR3 is TGTGCCACCAGTACGACTAGCGGCTCCTACAATGAGCAGTTCTTC.

The V and J genes are TRBV6-5 and TRBJ1-1; D unresolved. This CDR3 comprises 13 residues. V gave up 5 bases and J gave up 4 bases, with 11 bases separating them. Germline V gene lookup returns CDR1 MNHEY and CDR2 SVGAGI. CDR3 coding DNA: TGTGCCAGCAGTCTTACACTACGCACTGAAGCTTTCTTT. Protein: CASSLTLRTEAFF.

This clone was detected once. V is TRBV6-5 and J is TRBJ2-7; D is unclear. The V gene's germline CDR1 is MNHEY and CDR2 SVGAGI. The CDR3 covers 13 residues. Trimming pared 5 bases from V and 3 bases from J, leaving 11 bases between. Here the CDR3 reads CASSRGTNYEQYF. CDR3 DNA: TGTGCCAGCAGTCGTGGAACTAACTACGAGCAGTACTTC.

The chain combines TRBV4-2 with TRBJ1-5, with D possibly TRBD1 on 5 matching bases. The CDR3 spans 15 residues. The germline V gene encodes CDR1 LGHNA and CDR2 YNFKEQ. V was trimmed by 1 base and J by 0 bases, leaving 7 bases between them. The chain's CDR3 is CASSQARGSNQPQHF. As DNA, the CDR3 is TGTGCCAGCAGCCAAGCAAGGGGTAGCAATCAGCCCCAGCATTTT.

V and J are TRBV27 and TRBJ2-3; D uncertain. The germline V gene encodes CDR1 MNHEY and CDR2 SMNVEV (reference sequence). V was clipped by 2 bases and J by 1 base, with 13 bases between them. The CDR3 loop spans 16 amino acids. CDR3 loop: CASSLGRNGGTDTQYF. DNA for the CDR3: TGTGCCAGCAGTTTAGGCAGGAACGGCGGCACAGATACGCAGTATTTT.